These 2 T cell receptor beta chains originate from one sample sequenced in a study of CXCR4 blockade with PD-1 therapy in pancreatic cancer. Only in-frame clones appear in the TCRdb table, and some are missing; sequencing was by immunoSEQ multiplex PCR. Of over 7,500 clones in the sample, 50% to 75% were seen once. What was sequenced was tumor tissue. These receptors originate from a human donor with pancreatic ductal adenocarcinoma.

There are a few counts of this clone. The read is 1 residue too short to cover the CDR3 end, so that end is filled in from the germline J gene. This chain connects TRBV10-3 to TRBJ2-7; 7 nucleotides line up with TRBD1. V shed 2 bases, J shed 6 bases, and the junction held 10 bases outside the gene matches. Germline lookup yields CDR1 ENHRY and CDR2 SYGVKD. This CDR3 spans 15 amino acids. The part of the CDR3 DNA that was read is TGTGCCATCAGTGAGGGAGGACAGGTTTCGATCGAGCAGTAC. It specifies CAISEGGQVSIEQY. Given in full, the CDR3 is CAISEGGQVSIEQYF.

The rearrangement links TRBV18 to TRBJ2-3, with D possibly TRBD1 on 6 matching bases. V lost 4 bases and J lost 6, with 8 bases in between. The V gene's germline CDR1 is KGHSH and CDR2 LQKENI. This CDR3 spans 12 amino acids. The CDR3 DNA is TGTGCCAGCTCACAGCAGGGGGATACGCAGTATTTT. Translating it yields CASSQQGDTQYF.